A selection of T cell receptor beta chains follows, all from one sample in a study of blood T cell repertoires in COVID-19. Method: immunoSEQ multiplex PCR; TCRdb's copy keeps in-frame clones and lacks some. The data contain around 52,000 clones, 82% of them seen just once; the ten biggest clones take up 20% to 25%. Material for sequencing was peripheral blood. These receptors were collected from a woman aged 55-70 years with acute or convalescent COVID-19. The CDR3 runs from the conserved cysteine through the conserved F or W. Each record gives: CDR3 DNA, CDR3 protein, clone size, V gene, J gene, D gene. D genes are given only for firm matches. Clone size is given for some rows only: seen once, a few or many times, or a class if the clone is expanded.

cdr3_nt: TGTGCCAGCAGCTTAACTGTACCGCGGACTGAAGCTTTCTTT
cdr3_aa: CASSLTVPRTEAFF
clone_size: few
v_call: TRBV7-2
j_call: TRBJ1-1
d_call: -

cdr3_nt: TGCGCCAGCAGCTTGGCGGGGGTTAATTCACCCCTCCACTTT
cdr3_aa: CASSLAGVNSPLHF
clone_size: -
v_call: TRBV5-1
j_call: TRBJ1-6
d_call: -

cdr3_nt: TGTGCCAGCAGTTACGAAGCCTCCGAATTCACCCTCCACTTT
cdr3_aa: CASSYEASEFTLHF
clone_size: -
v_call: TRBV6-5
j_call: TRBJ1-6
d_call: -

cdr3_nt: TGTGCCATCAGACCCGGGACAGGGACTAGCGGGGGGTTTTTCGCCCCTGGGCAGTATTTT
cdr3_aa: CAIRPGTGTSGGFFAPGQYF
clone_size: -
v_call: TRBV10-3
j_call: TRBJ2-3
d_call: TRBD2

cdr3_nt: TGTGCCAGCAGCTTGGAAGCGGGGGGGTTCCACGAGCAGTACTTC
cdr3_aa: CASSLEAGGFHEQYF
clone_size: -
v_call: TRBV5-5
j_call: TRBJ2-7
d_call: TRBD2

cdr3_nt: TGTGCCAGCAGCTCTACGGTGACTAGCGGGGGGATAAATACGCAGTATTTT
cdr3_aa: CASSSTVTSGGINTQYF
clone_size: -
v_call: TRBV7-9
j_call: TRBJ2-3
d_call: TRBD2

cdr3_nt: TGTGCCAGCAGGGGGGGTCTTAGCACAGATACGCAGTATTTT
cdr3_aa: CASRGGLSTDTQYF
clone_size: -
v_call: TRBV9
j_call: TRBJ2-3
d_call: -

cdr3_nt: TGTGCCAGCAGCGCCCTTCGAGGAGGGGGCGCCGCTGAAGCTTTCTTT
cdr3_aa: CASSALRGGGAAEAFF
clone_size: -
v_call: TRBV9
j_call: TRBJ1-1
d_call: TRBD1

cdr3_nt: TGTGCCACGGAGCCCTTCGGGCAGGGAATTTCCTCTGGAAACACCATATATTTT
cdr3_aa: CATEPFGQGISSGNTIYF
clone_size: -
v_call: TRBV24-1
j_call: TRBJ1-3
d_call: -

cdr3_nt: TGTGCCAGCAGCTACCGGACAGGGATGGTGTTTGGCACCATATATTTT
cdr3_aa: CASSYRTGMVFGTIYF
clone_size: -
v_call: TRBV6-5
j_call: TRBJ1-3
d_call: TRBD1

cdr3_nt: TGTGCCAGCAGCCCCCTTGGGGGGAGAACTAACTATGGCTACACCTTC
cdr3_aa: CASSPLGGRTNYGYTF
clone_size: -
v_call: TRBV5-4
j_call: TRBJ1-2
d_call: -

cdr3_nt: TGTGCCAGCAGCTTGCTCAGCGGTGTTCAAGAGACCCAGTACTTC
cdr3_aa: CASSLLSGVQETQYF
clone_size: -
v_call: TRBV5-4
j_call: TRBJ2-5
d_call: -